This T cell receptor beta chain was sequenced for a study of regulatory T cells. The PCR used 52 TRBV and 13 TRBJ primers. Clones were sequenced by immunoSEQ multiplex PCR, and TCRdb holds only the in-frame ones, with some missing. Here the sample spans around 6,000 clones, around 89% being singletons. As to this clone: What it binds is not known.

Points from the study as a whole: CD3G-deficient patients' regulatory T cells showed reduced Shannon diversity versus autologous conventional CD4+ and control regulatory cells. In patients, unique TRB V-J pairs were restricted and V/J usage skewed, especially in Tregs.

CDR1 LNHDA and CDR2 SQIVND come from the germline V gene (reference sequence). The CDR3 covers 14 residues. With 7 bases clipped from V and 9 bases from J, the junction kept 7 bases outside the gene matches. Patients aged 2 to 39 years had fewer naive T cells. Sorting split CD4+ cells into CD25-high CD127-low Tregs and CD25-low CD127-high conventional T cells. V and J are TRBV19 and TRBJ1-4; TRBD1 aligns across 11 bases. Specimen: CD4+ Tregs sorted from blood. The receptor was isolated from a person aged 18-30 years with CD3G deficiency. CDR3 sequence: CASTTGTGGKKLFF. For the CDR3, the DNA is TGTGCCAGTACTACCGGGACAGGGGGAAAAAAACTGTTTTTT.